This TCR beta chain stems from a study of persistence of HIV-infected CD4 T cells. Per germline, CDR1 SGHKS and CDR2 YYEKEE (reference sequence). The CDR3 is made up of 16 amino acids. The ends were cut back, 4 bases at V and 4 bases at J, with 20 bases in the middle. Nonspecific anti-CD3/anti-CD28 bead stimulation represents the broad CD4+ T cell repertoire. Responding CD4+ T cells were sorted by upregulation of both CD40 ligand and CD69. Plasma HIV-1 RNA stayed below 50 copies/mL for at least 4 years. An approximately 18-hour stimulation of CD8-depleted PBMCs used anti-CD28/CD49d costimulation, CD40-blocking antibody and enfuvirtide. The immunoSEQ assay was version 4, run in survey mode. TCRdb's table, derived via immunoSEQ multiplex PCR, lists solely in-frame clones and lacks some. The data contain 35,000 to 40,000 clones, roughly 90% of them singletons. Notes on this clone: Its target is unknown.

This rearrangement joins TRBV5-5 to TRBJ1-1, with D possibly matching TRBD1 (6 bases). The source material was CD4+ T cells sorted from PBMCs after approximately 18-hour stimulation, sampled from a patient who received antiretroviral therapy. This clonotype was sampled from an adult man with HIV who was CMV-seropositive. The CDR3 region has the DNA TGTGCCAGCAGCCATCCCCCCCGGGCAGGGGCCACTGAAGCTTTCTTT. Its protein is CASSHPPRAGATEAFF. The variable domain in full, completed from reference TRBV5-5 and TRBJ1-1, reads DAGVTQSPTHLIKTRGQQVTLRCSPISGHKSVSWYQQVLGQGPQFIFQYYEKEERGRGNFPDRFSARQFPNYSSELNVNALLLGDSALYLCASSHPPRAGATEAFFGQGTRLTVV.